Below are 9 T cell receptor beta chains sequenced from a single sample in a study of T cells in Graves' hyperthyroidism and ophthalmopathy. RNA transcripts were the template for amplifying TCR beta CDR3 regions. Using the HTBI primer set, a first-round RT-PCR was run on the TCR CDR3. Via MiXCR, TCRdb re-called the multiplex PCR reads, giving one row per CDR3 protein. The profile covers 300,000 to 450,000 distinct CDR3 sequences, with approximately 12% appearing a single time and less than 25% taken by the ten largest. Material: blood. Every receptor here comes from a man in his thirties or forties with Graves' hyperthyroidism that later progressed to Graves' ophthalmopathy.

CDR3 loop: CASRYSGSYNEQFF. CDR3 sequence (DNA): TGCGCCAGCAGGTATAGCGGGAGCTACAATGAGCAGTTCTTC. The chain uses TRBV5-1 and TRBJ2-1; 9 positions match TRBD2. The V gene end was trimmed by 5 bases and the J gene end by 3 bases; junction bases not matched to a gene: 3. The CDR3 contains 14 residues. Germline loops: CDR1 SGHRS, CDR2 YFSETQ.

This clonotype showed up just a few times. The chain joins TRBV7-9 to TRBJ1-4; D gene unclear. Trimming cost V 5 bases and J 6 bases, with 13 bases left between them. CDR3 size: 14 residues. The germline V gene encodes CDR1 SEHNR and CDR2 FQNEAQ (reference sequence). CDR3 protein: CASSLPGLDEKLFF. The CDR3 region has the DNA TGTGCCAGCAGCCTCCCGGGCCTGGATGAAAAACTGTTTTTT.

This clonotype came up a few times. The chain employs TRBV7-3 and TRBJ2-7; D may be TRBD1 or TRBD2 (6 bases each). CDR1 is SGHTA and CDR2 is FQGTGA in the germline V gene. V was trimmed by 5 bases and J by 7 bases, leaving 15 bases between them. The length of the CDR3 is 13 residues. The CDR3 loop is CASSPRGLGEQYF. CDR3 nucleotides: TGTGCCAGCAGCCCCCGGGGGCTGGGTGAGCAGTACTTC.

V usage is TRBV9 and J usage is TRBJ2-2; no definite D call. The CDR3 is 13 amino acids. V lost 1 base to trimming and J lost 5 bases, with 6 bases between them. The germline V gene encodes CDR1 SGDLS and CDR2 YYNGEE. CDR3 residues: CASSVPGTGELFF. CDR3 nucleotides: TGTGCCAGCAGCGTACCAGGAACCGGGGAGCTGTTTTTT. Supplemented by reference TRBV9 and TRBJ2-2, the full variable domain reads DSGVTQTPKHLITATGQRVTLRCSPRSGDLSVYWYQQSLDQGLQFLIQYYNGEERAKGNILERFSAQQFPDLHSELNLSSLELGDSALYFCASSVPGTGELFFGEGSRLTVL.

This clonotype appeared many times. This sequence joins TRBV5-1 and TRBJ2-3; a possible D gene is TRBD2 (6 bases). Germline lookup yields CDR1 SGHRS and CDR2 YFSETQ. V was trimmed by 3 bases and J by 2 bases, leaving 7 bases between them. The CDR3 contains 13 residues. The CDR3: CASSWDSTDTQYF. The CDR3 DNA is TGCGCCAGCAGCTGGGACTCCACAGATACGCAGTATTTT.

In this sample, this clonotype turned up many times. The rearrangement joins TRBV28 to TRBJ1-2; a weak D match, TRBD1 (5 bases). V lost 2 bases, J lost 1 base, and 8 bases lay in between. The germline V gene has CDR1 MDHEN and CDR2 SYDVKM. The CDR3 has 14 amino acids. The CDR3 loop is CASSLPGINYGYTF. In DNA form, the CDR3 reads TGTGCCAGCAGTTTACCAGGGATTAACTATGGCTACACCTTC.

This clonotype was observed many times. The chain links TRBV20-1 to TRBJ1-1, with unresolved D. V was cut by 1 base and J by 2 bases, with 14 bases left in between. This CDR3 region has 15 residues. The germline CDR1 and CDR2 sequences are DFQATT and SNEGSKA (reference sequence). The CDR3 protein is CSARGAPPNNTEAFF. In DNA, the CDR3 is TGCAGTGCTAGAGGGGCACCCCCTAATAACACTGAAGCTTTCTTT.

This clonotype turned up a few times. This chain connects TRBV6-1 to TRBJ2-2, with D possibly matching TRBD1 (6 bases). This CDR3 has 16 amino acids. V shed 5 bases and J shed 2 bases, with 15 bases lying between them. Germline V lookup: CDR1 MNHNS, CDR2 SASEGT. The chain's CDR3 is CASSYMGAPNTGELFF. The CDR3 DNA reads TGTGCCAGCAGTTATATGGGGGCGCCCAACACCGGGGAGCTGTTTTTT.

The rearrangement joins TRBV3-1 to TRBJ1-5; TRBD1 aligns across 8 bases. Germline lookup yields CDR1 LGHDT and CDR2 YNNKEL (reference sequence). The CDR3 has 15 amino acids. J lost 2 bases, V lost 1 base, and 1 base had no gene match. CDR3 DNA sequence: TGTGCCAGCAGCCAAGCGGGACAGGGCAATCAGCCCCAGCATTTT. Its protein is CASSQAGQGNQPQHF.